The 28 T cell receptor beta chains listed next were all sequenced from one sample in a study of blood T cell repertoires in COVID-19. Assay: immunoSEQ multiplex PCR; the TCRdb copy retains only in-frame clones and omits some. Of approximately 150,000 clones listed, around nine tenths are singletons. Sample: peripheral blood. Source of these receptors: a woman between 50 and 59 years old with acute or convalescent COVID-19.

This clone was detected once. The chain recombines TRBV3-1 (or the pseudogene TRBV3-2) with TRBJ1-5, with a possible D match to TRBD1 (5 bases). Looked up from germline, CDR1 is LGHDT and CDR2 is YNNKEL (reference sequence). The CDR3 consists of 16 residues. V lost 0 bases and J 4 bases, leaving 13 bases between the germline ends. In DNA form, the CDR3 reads TGTGCCAGCAGCCAAGAGGGGGGGGTTGGGAATCAGCCCCAGCATTTT. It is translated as CASSQEGGVGNQPQHF.

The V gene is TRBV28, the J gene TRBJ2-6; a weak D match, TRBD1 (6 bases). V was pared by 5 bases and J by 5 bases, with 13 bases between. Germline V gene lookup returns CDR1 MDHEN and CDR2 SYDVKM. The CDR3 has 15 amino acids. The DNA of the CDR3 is TGTGCCAGCAGTCTTCTCACAGGGCGGGCCAACGTCCTGACTTTC. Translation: CASSLLTGRANVLTF.

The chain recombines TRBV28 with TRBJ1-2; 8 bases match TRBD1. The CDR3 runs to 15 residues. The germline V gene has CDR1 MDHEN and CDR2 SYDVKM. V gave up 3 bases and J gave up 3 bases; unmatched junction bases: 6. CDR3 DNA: TGTGCCAGCAGTTTGGCAGGGGGCAAATACTATGGCTACACCTTC. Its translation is CASSLAGGKYYGYTF.

The CDR3 nucleotides read TGTGCCAGCAGCCAAGATCCTAGCGGGGATACGCAGTATTTT. Amino acid sequence: CASSQDPSGDTQYF. This chain uses TRBV4-2 with TRBJ2-3, with TRBD2 matching over 8 bases. Germline trimming cut 0 bases from V and 6 bases from J; bases unmatched to any gene: 2. Germline V gene data show CDR1 as LGHNA and CDR2 as YNFKEQ. This CDR3 contains 14 residues.

CDR3 loop: CASSQNGGPSEEQYF. The CDR3, as DNA: TGTGCCAGCAGCCAAAACGGCGGCCCCTCGGAGGAGCAGTACTTC. The chain uses TRBV4-2 and TRBJ2-7, with D uncertain. From germline, CDR1 is LGHNA and CDR2 YNFKEQ. V dropped 2 bases and J dropped 7 bases, with 18 bases sitting between them. The CDR3 extends over 15 amino acids.

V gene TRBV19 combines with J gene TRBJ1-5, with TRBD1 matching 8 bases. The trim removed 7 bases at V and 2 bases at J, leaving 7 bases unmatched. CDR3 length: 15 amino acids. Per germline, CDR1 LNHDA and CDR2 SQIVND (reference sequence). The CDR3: CASTVTGVGNQPQHF. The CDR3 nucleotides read TGTGCCAGTACCGTGACAGGGGTCGGCAATCAGCCCCAGCATTTT.

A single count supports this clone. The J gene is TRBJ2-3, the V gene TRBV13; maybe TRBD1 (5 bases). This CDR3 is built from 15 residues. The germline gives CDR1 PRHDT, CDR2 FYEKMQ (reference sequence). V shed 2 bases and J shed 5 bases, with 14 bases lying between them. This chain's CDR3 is CASSLSPGSEDTQYF. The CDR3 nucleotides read TGTGCCAGCAGCTTATCGCCAGGGTCTGAAGATACGCAGTATTTT.

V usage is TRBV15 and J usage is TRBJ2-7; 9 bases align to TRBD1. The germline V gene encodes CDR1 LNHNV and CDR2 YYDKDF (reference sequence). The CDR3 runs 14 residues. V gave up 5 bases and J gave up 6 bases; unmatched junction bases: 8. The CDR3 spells CATSGGGQGGEQYF. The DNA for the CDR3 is TGTGCCACCAGCGGGGGGGGACAGGGAGGCGAGCAGTACTTC.

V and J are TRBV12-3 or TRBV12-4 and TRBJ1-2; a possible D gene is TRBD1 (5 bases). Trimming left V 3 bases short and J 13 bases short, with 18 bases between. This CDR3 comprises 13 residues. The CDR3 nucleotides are TGTGCCAGCAGTTTCCCCCCAGGGTTTAATATCACCTTC. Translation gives CASSFPPGFNITF.

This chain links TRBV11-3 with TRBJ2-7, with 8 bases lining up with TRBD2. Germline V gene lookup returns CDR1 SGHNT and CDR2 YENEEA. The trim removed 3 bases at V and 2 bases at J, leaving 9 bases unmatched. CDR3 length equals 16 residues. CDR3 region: CASSFPAGDDTYEQYF. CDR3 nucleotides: TGTGCCAGCAGCTTCCCAGCGGGGGACGATACCTACGAGCAGTACTTC.

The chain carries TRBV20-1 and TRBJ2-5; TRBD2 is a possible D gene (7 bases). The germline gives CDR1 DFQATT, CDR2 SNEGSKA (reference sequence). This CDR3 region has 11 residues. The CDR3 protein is CGGGGRETQYF. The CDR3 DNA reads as TGCGGGGGAGGGGGACGGGAGACCCAGTACTTC.

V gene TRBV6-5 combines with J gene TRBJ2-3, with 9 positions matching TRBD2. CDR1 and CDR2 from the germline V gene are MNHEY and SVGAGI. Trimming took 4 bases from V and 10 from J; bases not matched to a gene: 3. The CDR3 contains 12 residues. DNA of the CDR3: TGTGCCAGCAGTTTAGCGGGGGCGGCGCAGTATTTT. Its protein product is CASSLAGAAQYF.

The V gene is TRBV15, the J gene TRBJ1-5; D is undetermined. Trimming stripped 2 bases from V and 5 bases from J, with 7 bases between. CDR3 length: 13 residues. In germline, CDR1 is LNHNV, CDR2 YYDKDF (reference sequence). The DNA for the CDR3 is TGTGCCACCAGCAGACTCACAGATCAGCCCCAGCATTTT. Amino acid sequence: CATSRLTDQPQHF.

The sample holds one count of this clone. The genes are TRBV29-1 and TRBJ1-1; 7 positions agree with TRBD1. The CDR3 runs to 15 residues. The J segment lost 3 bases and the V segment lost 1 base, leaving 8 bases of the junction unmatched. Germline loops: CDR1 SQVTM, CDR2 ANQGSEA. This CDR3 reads CSVEAPDRTDTEAFF. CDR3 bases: TGCAGCGTTGAAGCTCCGGACAGGACAGACACTGAAGCTTTCTTT.

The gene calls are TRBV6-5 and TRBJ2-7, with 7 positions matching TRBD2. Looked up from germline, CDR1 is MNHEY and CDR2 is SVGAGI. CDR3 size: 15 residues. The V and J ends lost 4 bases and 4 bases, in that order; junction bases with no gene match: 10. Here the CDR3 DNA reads TGTGCCAGCAGTTCCCAAGGGACTATCAAATACGAGCAGTACTTC. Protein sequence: CASSSQGTIKYEQYF.

The CDR3: CASRRRPGTSGREYNEQFF. Written as DNA, the CDR3 is TGCGCCAGCAGGAGGCGTCCCGGGACTAGCGGGAGGGAGTACAATGAGCAGTTCTTC. The chain is built from TRBV5-1 and TRBJ2-1, with 16 bases matching TRBD2. The length of the CDR3 is 19 residues. The trim removed 5 bases at V and 4 bases at J, leaving 12 bases unmatched. The germline V gene encodes CDR1 SGHRS and CDR2 YFSETQ.

Here the CDR3 reads CASSSGEQETQYF. As DNA, the CDR3 is TGTGCCAGCAGCTCGGGTGAGCAAGAGACCCAGTACTTC. V and J are TRBV7-9 and TRBJ2-5; D remains unclear. Germline V gives CDR1 SEHNR, CDR2 FQNEAQ (reference sequence). CDR3 length: 13 amino acids. Trimming cost V 4 bases and J 2 bases, with 8 bases left between them.

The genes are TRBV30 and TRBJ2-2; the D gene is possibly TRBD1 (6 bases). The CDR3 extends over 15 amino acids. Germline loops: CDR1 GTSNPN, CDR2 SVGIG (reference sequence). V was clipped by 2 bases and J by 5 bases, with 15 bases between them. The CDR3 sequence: CAWSSPGVRTGELFF. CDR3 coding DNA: TGTGCCTGGAGTTCTCCAGGGGTACGAACCGGGGAGCTGTTTTTT.

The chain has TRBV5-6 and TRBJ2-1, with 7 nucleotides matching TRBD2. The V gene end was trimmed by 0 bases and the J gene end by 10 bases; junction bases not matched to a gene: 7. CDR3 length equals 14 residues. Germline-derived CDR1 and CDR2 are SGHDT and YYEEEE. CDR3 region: CASSLGARGGEQFF. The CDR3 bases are TGTGCCAGCAGCTTGGGTGCCCGCGGGGGAGAGCAGTTCTTC. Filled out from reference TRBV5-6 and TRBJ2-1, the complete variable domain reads DAGVTQSPTHLIKTRGQQVTLRCSPKSGHDTVSWYQQALGQGPQFIFQYYEEEERQRGNFPDRFSGHQFPNYSSELNVNALLLGDSALYLCASSLGARGGEQFFGPGTRLTVL.

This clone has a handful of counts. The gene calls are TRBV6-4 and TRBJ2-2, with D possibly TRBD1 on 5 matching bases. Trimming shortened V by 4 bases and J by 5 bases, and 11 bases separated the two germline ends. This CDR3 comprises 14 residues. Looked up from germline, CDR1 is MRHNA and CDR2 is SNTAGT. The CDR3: CASSVEGATGELFF. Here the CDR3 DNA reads TGTGCCAGCAGTGTCGAAGGGGCGACCGGGGAGCTGTTTTTT.

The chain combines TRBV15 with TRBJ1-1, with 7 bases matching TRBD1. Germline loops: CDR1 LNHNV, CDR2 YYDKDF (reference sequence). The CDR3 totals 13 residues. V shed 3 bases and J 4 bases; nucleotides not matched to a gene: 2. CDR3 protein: CATSRYRGTEAFF. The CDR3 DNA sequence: TGTGCCACCAGCAGGTACAGGGGCACTGAAGCTTTCTTT. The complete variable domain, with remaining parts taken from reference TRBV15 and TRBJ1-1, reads DAMVIQNPRYQVTQFGKPVTLSCSQTLNHNVMYWYQQKSSQAPKLLFHYYDKDFNNEADTPDNFQSRRPNTSFCFLDIRSPGLGDTAMYLCATSRYRGTEAFFGQGTRLTVV.

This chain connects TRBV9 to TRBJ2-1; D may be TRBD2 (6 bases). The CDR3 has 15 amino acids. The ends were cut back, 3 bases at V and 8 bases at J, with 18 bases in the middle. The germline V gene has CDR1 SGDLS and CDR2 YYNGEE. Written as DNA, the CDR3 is TGTGCCAGCAGCGCCCGGGACTCAACACGGTATGAGCAGTTCTTC. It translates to CASSARDSTRYEQFF.

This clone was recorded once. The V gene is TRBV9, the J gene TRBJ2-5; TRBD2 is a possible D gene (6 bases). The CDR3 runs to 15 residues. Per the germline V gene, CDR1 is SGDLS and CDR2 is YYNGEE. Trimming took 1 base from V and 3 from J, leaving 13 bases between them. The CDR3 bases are TGTGCCAGCAGCGTAATGGGGGAGGCGGAAGAGACCCAGTACTTC. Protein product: CASSVMGEAEETQYF.

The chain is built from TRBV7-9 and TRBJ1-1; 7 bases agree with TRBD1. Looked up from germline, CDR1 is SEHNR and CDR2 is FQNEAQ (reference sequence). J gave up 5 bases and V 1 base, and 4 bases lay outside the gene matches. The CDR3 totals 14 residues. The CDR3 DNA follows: TGTGCCAGCAGCTTAGTTAACAGGGGAACTGAAGCTTTCTTT. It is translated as CASSLVNRGTEAFF.

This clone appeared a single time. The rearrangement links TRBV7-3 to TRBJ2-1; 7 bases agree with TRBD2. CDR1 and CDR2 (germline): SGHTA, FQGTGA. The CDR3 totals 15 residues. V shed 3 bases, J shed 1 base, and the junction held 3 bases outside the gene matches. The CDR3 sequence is CASSFGGGSYNEQFF. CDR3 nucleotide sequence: TGTGCCAGCAGCTTCGGCGGGGGATCCTACAATGAGCAGTTCTTC.

This CDR3 reads CASSETGRTEAFF. Here the CDR3 DNA reads TGTGCCAGCAGTGAGACAGGGAGGACTGAAGCTTTCTTT. V is TRBV6-4 and J is TRBJ1-1, with 7 bases that match TRBD1. CDR1 and CDR2 (germline): MRHNA, SNTAGT. V was pared by 3 bases and J by 5 bases, with 3 bases of the junction left unmatched. This CDR3 region has 13 residues.

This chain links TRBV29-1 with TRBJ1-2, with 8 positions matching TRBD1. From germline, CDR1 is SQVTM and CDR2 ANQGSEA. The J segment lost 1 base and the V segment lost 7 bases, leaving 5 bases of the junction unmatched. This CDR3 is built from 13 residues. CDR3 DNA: TGCAGCGCGACAGGGGCGGGTAACTATGGCTACACCTTC. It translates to CSATGAGNYGYTF.

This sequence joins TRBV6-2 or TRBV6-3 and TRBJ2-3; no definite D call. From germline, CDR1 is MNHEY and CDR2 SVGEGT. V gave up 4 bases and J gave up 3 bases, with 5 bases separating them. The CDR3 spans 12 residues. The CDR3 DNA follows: TGTGCCAGCAGTTTTCAGACAGATACGCAGTATTTT. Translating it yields CASSFQTDTQYF.